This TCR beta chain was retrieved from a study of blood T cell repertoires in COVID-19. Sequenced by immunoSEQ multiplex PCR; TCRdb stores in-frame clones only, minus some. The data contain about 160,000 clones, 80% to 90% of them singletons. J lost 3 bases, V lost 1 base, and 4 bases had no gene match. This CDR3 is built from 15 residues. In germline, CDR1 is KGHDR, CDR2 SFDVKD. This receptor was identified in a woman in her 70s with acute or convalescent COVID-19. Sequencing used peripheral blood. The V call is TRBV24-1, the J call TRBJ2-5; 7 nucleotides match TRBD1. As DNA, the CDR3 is TGTGCCACCAGTGATTTTGACAGGGACGAAGAGACCCAGTACTTC. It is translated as CATSDFDRDEETQYF.